This T cell receptor (beta chain) was recovered during a study of blood T cell repertoires in COVID-19. Those enrolled in Seattle joined during active infection and were followed longitudinally afterward. Under the authors' procedure: Estimated nucleated cell counts came from reference gene primer amplification. This table comes from immunoSEQ multiplex PCR, and its TCRdb copy is limited to in-frame clones, with some not included. D and trimming come from the DNA, and the V and J calls and clone size come from that table. In the table there are about 370,000 clones, more than 80% of which are singletons. There are 14 residues in the CDR3. The V gene lost 5 bases and the J gene lost 1 base, with 11 bases spanning the gap. Germline loops: CDR1 SGHTA, CDR2 FQGNSA.

The source is a woman in her 30s with COVID-19, enrolled during active disease. Input material: peripheral blood. The chain uses TRBV7-2 and TRBJ1-1; D unresolved. CDR3 DNA: TGTGCCAGCAGCATCCCATACAGGAACACTGAAGCTTTCTTT. Residues: CASSIPYRNTEAFF.